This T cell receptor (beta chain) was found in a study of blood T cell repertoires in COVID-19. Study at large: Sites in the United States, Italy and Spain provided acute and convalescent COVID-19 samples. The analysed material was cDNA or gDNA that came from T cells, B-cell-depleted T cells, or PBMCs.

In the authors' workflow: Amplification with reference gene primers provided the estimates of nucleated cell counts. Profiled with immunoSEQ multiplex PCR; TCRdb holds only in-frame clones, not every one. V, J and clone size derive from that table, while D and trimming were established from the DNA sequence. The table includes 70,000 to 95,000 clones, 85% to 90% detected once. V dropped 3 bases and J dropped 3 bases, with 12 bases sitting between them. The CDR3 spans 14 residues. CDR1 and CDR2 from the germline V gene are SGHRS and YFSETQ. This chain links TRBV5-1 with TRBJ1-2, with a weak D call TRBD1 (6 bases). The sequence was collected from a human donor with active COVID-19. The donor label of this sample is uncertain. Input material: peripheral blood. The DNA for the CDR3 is TGCGCCAGCAGCTACGCAGGGGCCTACTATGGCTACACCTTC. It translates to CASSYAGAYYGYTF.